The 9 T cell receptor beta chains in this list originate from one sample, sequenced in a study of cytomegalovirus exposure and HLA in healthy donors (TCRdb year 2017). Library preparation employed the immunoSEQ multiplex PCR assay. The multiplex PCR relied on a mix of 60 forward primers for TCR Vbeta segments and 13 reverse primers for TCR Jbeta segments. TCRdb mirrors the immuneACCESS table, restricted to in-frame sequences. Some clones are absent from its copies; in checked studies, under half trace to an unresolved V gene, and the reason for the others is unknown. The sample contains under 150,000 clones, roughly 74% of them found a single time. The top ten clonotypes cover roughly 6.2% of the sample. Sequencing was carried out using PBMCs. The receptor set was obtained from a woman aged 40 to 50 in good health and CMV-seropositive.

The CDR3 DNA sequence: TGTGCCAGCAGCCAAGGACAGGGGAACGGGTATGGCTACACCTTC. Protein: CASSQGQGNGYGYTF. This chain joins TRBV4-2 and TRBJ1-2; 8 nucleotides match TRBD1. The CDR3 is made up of 15 amino acids. The junction had 6 bases not matched to a gene; V was cut back by 1 base and J by 5 bases. Germline assignment: CDR1 LGHNA and CDR2 YNFKEQ.

V and J are TRBV11-3 and TRBJ2-3; 7 nucleotides line up with TRBD2. The CDR3 totals 17 residues. V shed 5 bases, J shed 0 bases, and the junction held 11 bases outside the gene matches. The germline V gene encodes CDR1 SGHNT and CDR2 YENEEA. The CDR3 coding sequence is TGTGCCAGCAGCGCCGGCGTACTAGCGACTAGCACAGATACGCAGTATTTT. It translates to CASSAGVLATSTDTQYF.

To note about this clone: Within the sample, other DNA sequences also encode this same CDR3. The chain employs TRBV7-2 and TRBJ2-3, with 7 positions matching TRBD2. Germline V gives CDR1 SGHTA, CDR2 FQGNSA. This CDR3 has 13 amino acids. Trimming took 6 bases from V and 6 from J; bases not matched to a gene: 6. The CDR3 loop reads CASSPQRGDTQYF. The CDR3 DNA reads as TGTGCCAGCAGTCCGCAGCGGGGCGATACGCAGTATTTT.

V is TRBV19 and J is TRBJ1-2, with unresolved D. The CDR3 consists of 14 residues. Germline assignment: CDR1 LNHDA and CDR2 SQIVND (reference sequence). Deletions cut 5 bases from V and 4 bases from J, with 14 bases between. The CDR3 sequence is CASSETHTSYGYTF. The DNA of the CDR3 is TGTGCCAGTAGTGAGACACACACTTCCTATGGCTACACCTTC.

With regard to this clone: Its ends do not fully match the called genes, so a read error is possible. The V call is TRBV7-9, the J call TRBJ2-7; tentative D call: TRBD2 (7 bases). CDR1 and CDR2 (germline): SEHNR, FQNEAQ (reference sequence). The CDR3 totals 15 residues. CDR3 bases: TGTTCCAGCAGCCTCCAGGGGACTACTTCCTACGAGCAGTACTTC. It specifies CSSSLQGTTSYEQYF.

The chain couples TRBV7-2 to TRBJ1-2; D unresolved. Looked up from germline, CDR1 is SGHTA and CDR2 is FQGNSA. The CDR3 sequence is 13 residues long. Trimming left V 2 bases short and J 6 bases short, with 10 bases between. In DNA, the CDR3 is TGTGCCAGCAGCTTAACGAGGGAGGATGGCTACACCTTC. It is translated as CASSLTREDGYTF.

The V call is TRBV28, the J call TRBJ2-7, with 7 bases aligning to TRBD2. The germline V gene has CDR1 MDHEN and CDR2 SYDVKM. The CDR3 sequence is 15 residues long. V was pared by 4 bases and J by 6 bases, with 12 bases of the junction left unmatched. CDR3: CASSSPTGGLGEQYF. The DNA of the CDR3 is TGTGCCAGCAGTTCCCCGACGGGAGGATTGGGCGAGCAGTACTTC.

This clone came up a few times. The chain combines TRBV28 with TRBJ1-4; tentative D call: TRBD1 (5 bases). Trimming took off 6 bases at V and 4 bases at J, with 6 bases between the two ends. Germline V gene lookup returns CDR1 MDHEN and CDR2 SYDVKM. The CDR3 covers 12 residues. CDR3 sequence reads: CASRTVNEKLFF. CDR3 bases: TGTGCCAGCAGGACAGTTAATGAAAAACTGTTTTTT. The full variable domain, rest sourced from reference TRBV28 and TRBJ1-4, is DVKVTQSSRYLVKRTGEKVFLECVQDMDHENMFWYRQDPGLGLRLIYFSYDVKMKEKGDIPEGYSVSREKKERFSLILESASTNQTSMYLCASRTVNEKLFFGSGTQLSVL.

This clone was counted between two and nine times. The chain links TRBV28 to TRBJ1-1, with D maybe TRBD1 (6 bases). Germline CDR1 and CDR2: MDHEN and SYDVKM. V lost 6 bases and J lost 2, with 22 bases in between. This CDR3 has 17 residues. The CDR3 DNA sequence: TGTGCCAGCAGACTATGGGGGCGGGGGGGGGTCAACACTGAAGCTTTCTTT. Its translation is CASRLWGRGGVNTEAFF.